This is a list of T cell receptor beta chains from one sample in a study of beta chain features in type 1 diabetes. TCRdb's copy holds only in-frame clones and misses some; the assay was immunoSEQ multiplex PCR. The data show about 700,000 clones, 13% seen once. The sample consisted of naive CD4+ T cells from blood. These receptors all stem from a young man with type 1 diabetes. Both conserved end residues are part of each CDR3. Each record gives: D gene, V gene, clone size, J gene, CDR3 protein, CDR3 DNA. D genes are given only for firm matches. The listing skips clone size in some rows; elsewhere it reads once, few, many or a size class.

-,TRBV2,-,TRBJ1-4,CASSEGEKLFF,TGTGCCAGCTCGGAGGGGGAAAAACTGTTTTTT
-,TRBV11-3,-,TRBJ2-5,CASSPRGSREETQYF,TGTGCCAGCAGCCCACGGGGGAGTAGAGAAGAGACCCAGTACTTC
-,TRBV6-6,-,TRBJ2-1,CASTVEQGSEQFF,TGTGCCAGCACCGTAGAACAGGGATCTGAGCAGTTCTTC
-,TRBV4-1,few,TRBJ2-1,CASSQTESSYNEQFF,TGCGCCAGCAGCCAAACAGAGAGCTCCTACAATGAGCAGTTCTTC
TRBD1,TRBV11-2,few,TRBJ2-4,CASSFGRTGDIQYF,TGTGCCAGCAGCTTCGGCCGGACAGGGGACATTCAGTACTTC
-,TRBV9,-,TRBJ1-1,CASSIRADTEAFF,TGTGCCAGCAGCATCCGGGCGGACACTGAAGCTTTCTTT
TRBD2,TRBV27,few,TRBJ2-3,CASKDFRLALDTQYF,TGTGCCAGCAAGGATTTCCGACTAGCGCTGGATACGCAGTATTTT
TRBD1,TRBV28,-,TRBJ1-4,CASTETGPTNEKLFF,TGTGCCAGCACCGAGACAGGGCCAACTAATGAAAAACTGTTTTTT
TRBD2,TRBV29-1,-,TRBJ2-7,CSVGTSGSYEQYF,TGCAGCGTAGGGACTAGCGGGTCCTACGAGCAGTACTTC
-,TRBV6-1,-,TRBJ1-1,CASSERGGVTEAFF,TGTGCCAGCAGTGAGAGGGGGGGTGTCACTGAAGCTTTCTTT
TRBD1,TRBV10-3,-,TRBJ1-1,CAISILRDRDNTEAFF,TGTGCCATCAGTATACTCCGGGACAGAGACAACACTGAAGCTTTCTTT
TRBD2,TRBV30,-,TRBJ2-7,CAWSPGGGLTYEQYF,TGTGCCTGGAGCCCCGGGGGGGGGCTAACCTACGAGCAGTACTTC
-,TRBV30,-,TRBJ1-2,CAWSVGDGYTF,TGTGCCTGGAGTGTAGGCGATGGCTACACCTTC
-,TRBV30,few,TRBJ2-7,CAWSQGVSAYEQYF,TGTGCCTGGAGCCAAGGGGTATCGGCCTACGAGCAGTACTTC
-,TRBV28,few,TRBJ2-5,CASSSAAGAPKETQYF,TGTGCCAGCAGTTCCGCGGCGGGGGCGCCCAAAGAGACCCAGTACTTC
-,TRBV23-1,few,TRBJ2-7,CASSPPPGHHYEQYF,TGCGCCAGCAGTCCCCCCCCGGGTCACCACTACGAGCAGTACTTC
-,TRBV19,few,TRBJ2-2,CASSNGIGELFF,TGTGCCAGTAGTAATGGCATCGGGGAGCTGTTTTTT
TRBD2,TRBV2,-,TRBJ2-1,CASDLAGASYNEQFF,TGTGCCAGCGATTTAGCGGGGGCTTCCTACAATGAGCAGTTCTTC
TRBD2,TRBV29-1,few,TRBJ2-7,CSVTQTSRGGINSYEQYF,TGCAGCGTTACTCAAACGTCTCGGGGGGGAATAAACTCCTACGAGCAGTACTTC
TRBD1,TRBV4-2,few,TRBJ1-6,CASSQYPGTGDSPLHF,TGTGCCAGCAGCCAGTATCCCGGGACAGGGGATTCACCCCTCCACTTT
-,TRBV11-2,few,TRBJ2-7,CASSLEGYEQYF,TGTGCCAGCAGCTTAGAGGGCTACGAGCAGTACTTC
-,TRBV7-2,-,TRBJ2-7,CASSWLSYEQYF,TGTGCCAGCAGCTGGCTCTCCTACGAGCAGTACTTC
-,TRBV14,-,TRBJ2-5,CASSQTGAQYF,TGTGCCAGCAGCCAAACAGGAGCCCAGTACTTC
-,TRBV27,few,TRBJ2-7,CASSPDRGQLKAYEQYF,TGTGCCAGCAGCCCCGATCGAGGACAGCTTAAGGCCTACGAGCAGTACTTC
-,TRBV2,-,TRBJ1-5,CASEKSQNQPQHF,TGTGCCAGCGAAAAGTCCCAGAATCAGCCCCAGCATTTT
-,TRBV9,few,TRBJ2-3,CASSLASPVGGDTQYF,TGTGCCAGCAGCCTCGCCTCTCCGGTGGGCGGGGATACGCAGTATTTT